The clone carrying this T cell receptor beta chain came up many times. Its antigen is unknown. This sample's time point: newly diagnosed GD, antithyroid drugs for less than 3 months. Generation of the TCR library employed RNA extracted from PBMCs. These data are taken from a study of regulatory T cells in long-lasting Graves disease. Study-level points and caveats: Persistent Graves' cases showed lower TCR diversity than newly diagnosed cases.

Arm-PCR of CDR3 regions and iRepertoire HTBI primers were used to build TCR beta libraries. TCRdb passed the multiplex PCR reads through MiXCR, listing each CDR3 protein once. The sample comprises approximately 400,000 distinct CDR3 sequences, approximately 16% of which are singletons, and approximately 7.8% rests with the top ten. These data also formed part of another study, on T cells in Graves' hyperthyroidism and ophthalmopathy. This second study says: The HTBI primer set served for first-round RT-PCR of the TCR CDR3. Stable hyperthyroidism and ophthalmopathy were separated using 13 V-J signatures.

The source is a middle-aged woman with Graves disease. The sequenced sample was peripheral blood mononuclear cells (PBMCs), obtained at new diagnosis, from a patient treated with antithyroid drugs.

The CDR3: CASSPDRVGGYTF. Written as DNA, the CDR3 is TGTGCCAGCAGCCCAGACAGGGTGGGAGGCTACACCTTC. This sequence joins TRBV7-2 and TRBJ1-2, with 7 bases that match TRBD1. With 5 bases clipped from V and 8 bases from J, the junction kept 8 bases outside the gene matches. CDR1 and CDR2 (germline): SGHTA, FQGNSA. The CDR3 is 13 amino acids.